The sequence of this TCR beta chain was determined in a study of OX40 agonist ivuxolimab in advanced cancers. In germline, CDR1 is SGDLS, CDR2 YYNGEE. The CDR3 consists of 14 residues. V shed 3 bases, J shed 2 bases, and the junction held 5 bases outside the gene matches. Peripheral blood came from all dose cohorts at three timepoints. The assay was immunoSEQ multiplex PCR, and TCRdb's table has in-frame clones only and misses some. The sample carries approximately 65,000 clones, roughly 85% recorded once. The material sequenced was CD4+ or CD8+ T cells sorted from blood, taken in a trial of the OX40 agonist ivuxolimab. This TCR came from an adult with an advanced solid tumor such as melanoma, head and neck, liver or kidney cancer. The genes are TRBV9 and TRBJ2-7; 7 bases map to TRBD2. CDR3 nucleotides: TGTGCCAGCAGCGCCGGGGGGTTCCCCTACGAGCAGTACTTC. It specifies CASSAGGFPYEQYF.